This TCR beta chain is from a study of blood T cell repertoires in COVID-19. Clones were read by immunoSEQ multiplex PCR, and TCRdb kept only the in-frame ones, dropping some. This table holds about 300,000 clones, roughly nine tenths found once. V lost 9 bases and J lost 4; bases outside the gene matches: 18. Germline V gene sequence: CDR1 SGHNT, CDR2 YYREEE (reference sequence). This CDR3 has 16 residues. Input material: peripheral blood. V is TRBV5-4 and J is TRBJ1-1, with 7 nucleotides matching TRBD1. The clonotype comes from a woman in her 30s with COVID-19, enrolled during active disease. CDR3 bases: TGTGCCAACCACCCGACAGGGTCAGGGCAGGGCACTGAAGCTTTCTTT. Its translation: CANHPTGSGQGTEAFF.